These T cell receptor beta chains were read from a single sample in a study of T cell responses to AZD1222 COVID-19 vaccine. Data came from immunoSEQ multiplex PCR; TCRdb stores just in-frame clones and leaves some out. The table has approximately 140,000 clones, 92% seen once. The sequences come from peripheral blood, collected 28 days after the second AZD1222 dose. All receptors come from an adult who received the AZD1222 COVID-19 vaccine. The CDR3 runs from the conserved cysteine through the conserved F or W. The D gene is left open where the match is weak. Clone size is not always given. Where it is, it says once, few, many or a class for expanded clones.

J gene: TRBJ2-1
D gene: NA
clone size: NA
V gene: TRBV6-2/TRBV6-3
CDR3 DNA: TGTGCCAGCAGTTACTTTGCGGCCTCTCTCAATGAGCAGTTCTTC
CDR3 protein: CASSYFAASLNEQFF

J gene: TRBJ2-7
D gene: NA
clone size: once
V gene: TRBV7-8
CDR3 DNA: TGTGCCAGCAGCCGGGTGGGCGGGAAAAGCTCCTACGAGCAGTACTTC
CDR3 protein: CASSRVGGKSSYEQYF

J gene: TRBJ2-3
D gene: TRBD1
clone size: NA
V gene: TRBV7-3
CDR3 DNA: TGTGCCAGCAGCTCGGACAGGGCCGGAGATACGCAGTATTTT
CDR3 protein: CASSSDRAGDTQYF

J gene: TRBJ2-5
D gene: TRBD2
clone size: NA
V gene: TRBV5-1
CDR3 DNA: TGCGCCAGCAGCTTGGAGGGACTAGGCCAAGAGACCCAGTACTTC
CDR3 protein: CASSLEGLGQETQYF

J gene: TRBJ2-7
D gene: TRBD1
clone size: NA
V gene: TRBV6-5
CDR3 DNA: TGTGCCAGCAGTTACGGACAGGGGGGCTACGAGCAGTACTTC
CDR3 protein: CASSYGQGGYEQYF

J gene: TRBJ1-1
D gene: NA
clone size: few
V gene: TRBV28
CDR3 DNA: TGTGCCAGCAGAACACCTTCCCCAGCAGAAGCTTTCTTT
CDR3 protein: CASRTPSPAEAFF

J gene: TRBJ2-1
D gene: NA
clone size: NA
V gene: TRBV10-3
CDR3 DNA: TGTGCCACCCGGGGGGCGGCCAATGAGCAGTTCTTC
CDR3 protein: CATRGAANEQFF

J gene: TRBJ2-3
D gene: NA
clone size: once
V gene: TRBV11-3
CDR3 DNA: TGTGCCAGCAGCTTAGGCGGGGCAGATACGCAGTATTTT
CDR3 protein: CASSLGGADTQYF

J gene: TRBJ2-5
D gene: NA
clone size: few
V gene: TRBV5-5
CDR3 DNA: TGTGCCAGCCAGGGAAGGCGGGAGACCCAGTACTTC
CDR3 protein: CASQGRRETQYF

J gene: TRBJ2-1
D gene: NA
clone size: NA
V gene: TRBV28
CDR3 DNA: TGTGCCAGCAGTTTATGGGACAGTATTAATGAGCAGTTCTTC
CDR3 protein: CASSLWDSINEQFF

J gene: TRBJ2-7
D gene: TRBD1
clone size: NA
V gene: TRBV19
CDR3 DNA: TGTGCCAGTAGTACACAAATCCAGAGGACAGGCGCCCTCTCCTACGAGCAGTACTTC
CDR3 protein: CASSTQIQRTGALSYEQYF

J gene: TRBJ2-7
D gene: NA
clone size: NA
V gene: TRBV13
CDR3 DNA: TGTGCCAGCAGCTTAGGGACAGCGTCCTACGAGCAGTACTTC
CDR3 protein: CASSLGTASYEQYF

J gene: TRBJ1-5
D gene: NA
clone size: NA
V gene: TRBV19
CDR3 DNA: TGTGCCACCAGGGCGTGGGATAGCAATCAGCCCCAGCATTTT
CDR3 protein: CATRAWDSNQPQHF

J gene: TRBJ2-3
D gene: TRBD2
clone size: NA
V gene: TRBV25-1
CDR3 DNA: TGTGCCAGCACCCATGCCACTAGCGGGAGGTATACGCAGTATTTT
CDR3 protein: CASTHATSGRYTQYF

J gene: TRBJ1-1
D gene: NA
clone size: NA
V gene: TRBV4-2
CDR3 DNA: TGTGCCAGCAGCCAAGATTCGGTTTGGACGGCGAACACTGAAGCTTTCTTT
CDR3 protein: CASSQDSVWTANTEAFF

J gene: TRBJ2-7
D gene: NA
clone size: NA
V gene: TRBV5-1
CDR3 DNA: TGCGCCAGCAGCTTTGGGTGGGGCGGGTACGAGCAGTACTTC
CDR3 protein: CASSFGWGGYEQYF

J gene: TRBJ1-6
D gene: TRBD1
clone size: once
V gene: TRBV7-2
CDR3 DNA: TGTGCCAGCAGCTTAGGGGGGACAGGTCAGCGGAATTCACCCCTCCACTTT
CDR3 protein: CASSLGGTGQRNSPLHF

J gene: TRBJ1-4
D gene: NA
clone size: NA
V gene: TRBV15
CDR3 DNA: TGTGCCACCAGCAGAGATCCAACAACTAATGAAAAACTGTTTTTT
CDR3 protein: CATSRDPTTNEKLFF